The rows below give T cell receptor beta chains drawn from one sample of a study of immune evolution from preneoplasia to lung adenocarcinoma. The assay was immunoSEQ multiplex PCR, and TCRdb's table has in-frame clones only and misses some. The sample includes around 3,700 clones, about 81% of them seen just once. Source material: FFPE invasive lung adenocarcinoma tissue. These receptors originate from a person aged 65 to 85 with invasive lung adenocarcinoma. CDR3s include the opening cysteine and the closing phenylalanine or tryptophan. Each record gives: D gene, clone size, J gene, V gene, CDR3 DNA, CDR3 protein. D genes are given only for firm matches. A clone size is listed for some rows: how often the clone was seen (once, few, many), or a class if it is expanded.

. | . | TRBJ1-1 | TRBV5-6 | TGTGCCAGCAGCTTGGCCGGGAGGGGGAACACTGAAGCTTTCTTT | CASSLAGRGNTEAFF
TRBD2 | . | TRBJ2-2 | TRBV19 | TGTGCCAGTAAAATGATGGCTAGCGGGTCCTACACCGGGGAGCTGTTTTTT | CASKMMASGSYTGELFF
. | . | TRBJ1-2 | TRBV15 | TGTGCCACCAGCAGAGACATCACAGGATTCTATGGCTACACCTTC | CATSRDITGFYGYTF
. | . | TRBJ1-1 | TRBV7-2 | TGTGCCAGCAGCCTTAGGGTAGGGAGGGAGGATGAAGCTTTCTTT | CASSLRVGREDEAFF
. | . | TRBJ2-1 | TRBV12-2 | TGTGCAAGTCGCTTAGCGAGGGAAGGACGCATCTTCGAGCAGTTCTTC | CASRLAREGRIFEQFF
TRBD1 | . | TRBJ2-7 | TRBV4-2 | TGTGCCAGCAGCTCTGATCCGGGACAGGGAAGCAACGAGCAGTACTTC | CASSSDPGQGSNEQYF
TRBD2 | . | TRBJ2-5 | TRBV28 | TGTGCCAGCAGCCCCAGACTAGCGGGAATCCAAGAGACCCAGTACTTC | CASSPRLAGIQETQYF
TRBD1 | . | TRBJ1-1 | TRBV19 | TGTGCCAGTACCGAAGGGGGGGACAGGGGCCCAATTGAAGCTTTCTTT | CASTEGGDRGPIEAFF
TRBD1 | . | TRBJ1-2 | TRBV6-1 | TGTGCCAGCAGTGGGACAGGGGGCCCTAACTATGGCTACACCTTC | CASSGTGGPNYGYTF
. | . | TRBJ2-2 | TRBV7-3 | TGTGCCAGCAGCTCAAGAACAACTAGGCAGAACACCGGGGAGCTGTTTTTT | CASSSRTTRQNTGELFF
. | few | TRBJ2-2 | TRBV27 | TGTGCCAGCAGTTTATTTTTGAGCGGGGAGCTGTTTTTT | CASSLFLSGELFF
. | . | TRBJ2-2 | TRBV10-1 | TGCGCCAGCAGTGAGTCTGGCAACACCGGGGAGCTGTTTTTT | CASSESGNTGELFF
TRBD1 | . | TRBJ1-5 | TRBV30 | TGTGCCTGGAGAAGGGGGCTGAATCAGCCCCAGCATTTT | CAWRRGLNQPQHF
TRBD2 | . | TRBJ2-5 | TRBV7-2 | TGTGCCAGCGTAAAAGGACTAGCTGAGACCCAGTACTTC | CASVKGLAETQYF
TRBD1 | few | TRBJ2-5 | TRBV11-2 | TGTGCCAGCAGCCCATTTCCCAGGAGTGGGACAGAGAAAGAGACCCAGTACTTC | CASSPFPRSGTEKETQYF
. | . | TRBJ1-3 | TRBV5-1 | TGCGCCAGCAGCTCCTCGGGCGACGGTGGAAACACCATATATTTT | CASSSSGDGGNTIYF
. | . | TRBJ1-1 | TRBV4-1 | TGCGCCAGCAGCCAAGGGGGGTTCACTGAAGCTTTCTTT | CASSQGGFTEAFF
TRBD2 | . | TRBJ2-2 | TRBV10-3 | TGTGCCATCAGTGAAACTCGAGCCGGGACTAGCGTGAACACCGGGGAGCTGTTTTTT | CAISETRAGTSVNTGELFF
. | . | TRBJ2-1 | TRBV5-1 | TGCGCCAGCAGCTTGGGGGAAGGGGGTTTCACGTACAATGAGCAGTTCTTC | CASSLGEGGFTYNEQFF
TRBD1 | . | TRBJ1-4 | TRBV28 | TGTGCCAGCAGTTCCCAAGGGGGCGTTGGGGAAAAACTGTTTTTT | CASSSQGGVGEKLFF
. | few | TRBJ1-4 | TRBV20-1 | TGCAGTGCCTACGCTACCGAAAAACTGTTTTTT | CSAYATEKLFF
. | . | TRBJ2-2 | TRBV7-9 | TGTGCCAGCAGCCGACTTTCGAACACCGGGGAGCTGTTTTTT | CASSRLSNTGELFF
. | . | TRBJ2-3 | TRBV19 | TGTGCCAGTAGTTTGTCCAACCCAGGCACAGATACGCAGTATTTT | CASSLSNPGTDTQYF
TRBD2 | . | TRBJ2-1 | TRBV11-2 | TGTGCCAGCAGCTTAGTAGCGGGCTACAATGAGCAGTTCTTC | CASSLVAGYNEQFF
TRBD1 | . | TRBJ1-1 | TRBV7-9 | TGTGCCAGCAGCCCACAGGGGGCTATGAACACTGAAGCTTTCTTT | CASSPQGAMNTEAFF
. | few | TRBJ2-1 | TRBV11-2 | TGTGCCAGCAGCTTAGGGTCTTCGGGCCATGAGCAGTTCTTC | CASSLGSSGHEQFF
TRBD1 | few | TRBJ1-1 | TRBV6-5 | TGTGCCAGCAGTTACTCGGGGACAGGGAGAGCGGCTGAAGCTTTCTTT | CASSYSGTGRAAEAFF
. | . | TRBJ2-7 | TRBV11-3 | TGTGCCAGCAGCTTTCCCGGGACTGGGTCCTACGAGCAGTACTTC | CASSFPGTGSYEQYF